A single sample gave rise to the 7 T cell receptor beta chains below, sequenced in a study of T cells in Graves' hyperthyroidism and ophthalmopathy. The source material, RNA transcripts, was used to amplify TCR beta CDR3 regions. In the first-round RT-PCR of the TCR CDR3, the HTBI primer set was used. Using its own MiXCR run on the multiplex PCR reads, TCRdb lists one record per CDR3 protein. The data hold hundreds of thousands of distinct CDR3 sequences, with roughly 20% observed a single time. Sample: blood. Receptors originate from a man aged 25-45 years with Graves' ophthalmopathy.

This clonotype was seen ten or more times. The genes are TRBV28 and TRBJ1-1; D possibly corresponds to TRBD1 (5 bases). The CDR3 extends over 16 amino acids. Trimming stripped 1 base from V and 1 base from J, with 13 bases between. The germline V gene encodes CDR1 MDHEN and CDR2 SYDVKM. CDR3 region: CASSLLTDTSNTEAFF. Written as DNA, the CDR3 is TGTGCCAGCAGTTTATTGACAGATACCTCGAACACTGAAGCTTTCTTT.

This clonotype was seen a few times. The genes are TRBV28 and TRBJ2-1; 7 nucleotides agree with TRBD2. The germline CDR1 and CDR2 sequences are MDHEN and SYDVKM. The CDR3 has 15 amino acids. The junction had 6 bases not matched to a gene; V was cut back by 7 bases and J by 0 bases. CDR3 protein: CASIPSGSSYNEQFF. CDR3 nucleotide sequence: TGTGCCAGCATCCCTAGCGGATCCTCCTACAATGAGCAGTTCTTC.

This clonotype was seen more than once but under ten times. This rearrangement joins TRBV25-1 to TRBJ2-2; 9 positions agree with TRBD2. With 1 base clipped from V and 7 bases from J, the junction kept 10 bases outside the gene matches. CDR1 and CDR2 (germline): MGHDK, SYGVNS. This CDR3 comprises 17 residues. The CDR3 DNA reads as TGTGCCAGCAGTGAATCTCCGGCTAGCGGGAAGCACGGGGAGCTGTTTTTT. It encodes CASSESPASGKHGELFF.

This rearrangement joins TRBV4-1 to TRBJ2-7; tentatively, D is TRBD1 (6 bases). Germline V gives CDR1 MGHRA, CDR2 YSYEKL. This CDR3 region has 16 residues. Trimming pared 1 base from V and 0 bases from J, leaving 13 bases between. CDR3: CASSQGPGGSSYEQYF. As DNA, the CDR3 is TGCGCCAGCAGCCAAGGACCTGGGGGCAGCTCCTACGAGCAGTACTTC.

The rearrangement joins TRBV3-1 to TRBJ2-7; possible D gene TRBD2, 6 bases. This CDR3 is 16 amino acids long. V dropped 1 base and J dropped 4 bases, with 17 bases sitting between them. In germline, CDR1 is LGHDT, CDR2 YNNKEL (reference sequence). The CDR3 protein is CASSQATGRRGYEQYF. The CDR3 region has the DNA TGTGCCAGCAGCCAAGCAACGGGGAGACGGGGGTACGAGCAGTACTTC.

This sequence joins TRBV6-1 and TRBJ2-1; a possible D gene is TRBD1 (6 bases). Trimming pared 6 bases from V and 8 bases from J, leaving 20 bases between. This CDR3 region has 15 residues. CDR1 is MNHNS, CDR2 SASEGT, per germline. CDR3 nucleotide sequence: TGTGCCAGCAGCCGGACAGTCTATGGGATATATGAGCAGTTCTTC. Translating it yields CASSRTVYGIYEQFF.

Ten or more counts support this clonotype. CDR3 coding DNA: TGCAGTGCTCCGACAAGGGACAGGGGGGATTCACCCCTCCACTTT. This encodes CSAPTRDRGDSPLHF. This sequence joins TRBV20-1 and TRBJ1-6, with 11 nucleotides matching TRBD1. The CDR3 runs to 15 residues. The germline CDR1 and CDR2 sequences are DFQATT and SNEGSKA (reference sequence). V was clipped by 5 bases and J by 8 bases; unmatched bases: 8.